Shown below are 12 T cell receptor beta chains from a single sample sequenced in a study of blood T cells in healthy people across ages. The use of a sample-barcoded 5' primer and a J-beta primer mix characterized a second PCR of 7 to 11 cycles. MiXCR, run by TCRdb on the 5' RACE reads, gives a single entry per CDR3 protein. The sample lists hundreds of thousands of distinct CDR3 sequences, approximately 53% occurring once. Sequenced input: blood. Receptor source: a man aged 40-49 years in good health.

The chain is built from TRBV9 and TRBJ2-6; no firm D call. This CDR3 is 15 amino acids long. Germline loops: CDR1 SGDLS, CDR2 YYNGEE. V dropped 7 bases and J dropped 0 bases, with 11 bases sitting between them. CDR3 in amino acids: CASSGALSGANVLTF. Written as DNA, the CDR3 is TGTGCCAGCTCCGGAGCCCTCTCTGGGGCCAACGTCCTGACTTTC.

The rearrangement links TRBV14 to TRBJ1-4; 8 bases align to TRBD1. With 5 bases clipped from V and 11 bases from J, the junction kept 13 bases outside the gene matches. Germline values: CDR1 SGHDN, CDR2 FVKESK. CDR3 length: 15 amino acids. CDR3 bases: TGTGCCAGCAGCTCTTCCGGGACAGGAGCTCGGAAACTGTTTTTT. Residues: CASSSSGTGARKLFF.

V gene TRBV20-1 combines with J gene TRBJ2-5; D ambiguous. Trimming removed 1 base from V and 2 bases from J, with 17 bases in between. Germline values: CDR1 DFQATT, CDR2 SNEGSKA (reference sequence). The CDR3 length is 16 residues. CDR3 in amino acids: CSARGLTQWGQETQYF. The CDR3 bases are TGCAGTGCTAGAGGTCTCACGCAATGGGGTCAAGAGACCCAGTACTTC.

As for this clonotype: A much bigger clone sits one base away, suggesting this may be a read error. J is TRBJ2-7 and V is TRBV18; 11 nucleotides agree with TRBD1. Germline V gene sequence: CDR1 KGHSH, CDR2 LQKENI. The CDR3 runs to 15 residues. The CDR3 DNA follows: TGTGCCAGCTCTGAGGGGACAGGGGGAACCTACGATCAGTACTTC. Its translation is CASSEGTGGTYDQYF.

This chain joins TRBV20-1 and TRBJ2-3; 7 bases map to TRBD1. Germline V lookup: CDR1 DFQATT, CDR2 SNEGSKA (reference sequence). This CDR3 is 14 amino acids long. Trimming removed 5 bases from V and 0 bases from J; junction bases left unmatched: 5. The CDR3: CSAPGQPSTDTQYF. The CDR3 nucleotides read TGCAGTGCTCCGGGACAGCCGAGCACAGATACGCAGTATTTT.

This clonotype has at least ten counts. CDR3 residues: CASSLGTGDGYTF. The CDR3, as DNA: TGTGCCAGCAGCTTAGGGACAGGGGATGGCTACACCTTC. This sequence joins TRBV7-9 and TRBJ1-2, with 9 bases identical to TRBD1. CDR1 is SEHNR, CDR2 FQNEAQ, per germline (reference sequence). The CDR3 runs to 13 residues. J gave up 6 bases and V 1 base, and 0 bases lay outside the gene matches.

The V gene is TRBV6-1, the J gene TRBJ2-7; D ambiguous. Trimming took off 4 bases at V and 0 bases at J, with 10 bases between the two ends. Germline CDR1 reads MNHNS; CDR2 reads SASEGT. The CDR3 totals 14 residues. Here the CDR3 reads CASSGFTGSYEQYF. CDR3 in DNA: TGTGCCAGCAGTGGGTTCACCGGCTCCTACGAGCAGTACTTC.

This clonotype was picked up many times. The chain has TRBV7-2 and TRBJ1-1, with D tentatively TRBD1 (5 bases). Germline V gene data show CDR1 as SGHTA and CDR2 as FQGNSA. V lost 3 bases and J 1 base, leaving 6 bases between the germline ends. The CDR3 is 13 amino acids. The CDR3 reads CASSFGANTEAFF. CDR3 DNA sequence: TGTGCCAGCAGCTTCGGGGCGAACACTGAAGCTTTCTTT.

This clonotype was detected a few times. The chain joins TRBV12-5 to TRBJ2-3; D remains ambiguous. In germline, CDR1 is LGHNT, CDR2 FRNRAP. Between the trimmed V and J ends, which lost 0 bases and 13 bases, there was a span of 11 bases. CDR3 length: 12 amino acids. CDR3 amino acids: CASGLVVDHKYF. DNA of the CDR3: TGTGCTAGTGGTTTGGTAGTCGACCACAAGTATTTT.

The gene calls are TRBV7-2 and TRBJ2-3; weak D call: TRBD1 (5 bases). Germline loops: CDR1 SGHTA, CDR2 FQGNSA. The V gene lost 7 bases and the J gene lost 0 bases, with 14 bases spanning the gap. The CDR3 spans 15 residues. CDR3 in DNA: TGTGCCAGCAAACGAACAGGATCTAGCACAGATACGCAGTATTTT. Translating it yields CASKRTGSSTDTQYF.

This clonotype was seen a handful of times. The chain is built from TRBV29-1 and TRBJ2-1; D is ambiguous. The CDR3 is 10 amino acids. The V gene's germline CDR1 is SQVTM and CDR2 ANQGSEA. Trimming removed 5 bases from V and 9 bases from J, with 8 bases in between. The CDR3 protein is CSVFDIEQFF. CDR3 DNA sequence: TGCAGCGTTTTCGATATTGAGCAGTTCTTC.

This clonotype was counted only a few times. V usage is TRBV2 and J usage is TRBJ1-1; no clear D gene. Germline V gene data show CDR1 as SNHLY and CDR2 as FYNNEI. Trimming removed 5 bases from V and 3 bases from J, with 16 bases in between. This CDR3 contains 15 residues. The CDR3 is CASSRIGRDHTEAFF. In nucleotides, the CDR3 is TGTGCCAGCAGTCGCATCGGTCGTGATCACACTGAAGCTTTCTTT.